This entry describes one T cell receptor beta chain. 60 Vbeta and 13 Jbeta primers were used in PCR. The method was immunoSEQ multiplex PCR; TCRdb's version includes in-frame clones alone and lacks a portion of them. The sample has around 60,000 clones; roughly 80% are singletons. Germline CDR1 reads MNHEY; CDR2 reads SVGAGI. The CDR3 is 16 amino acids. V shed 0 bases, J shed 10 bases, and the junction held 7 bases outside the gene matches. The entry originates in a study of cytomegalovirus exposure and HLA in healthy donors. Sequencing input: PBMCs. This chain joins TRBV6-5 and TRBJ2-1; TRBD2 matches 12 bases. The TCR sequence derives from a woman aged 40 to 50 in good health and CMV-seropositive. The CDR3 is CASSYSRTSGVREQFF. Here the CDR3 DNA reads TGTGCCAGCAGTTACTCCCGGACTAGCGGGGTAAGGGAGCAGTTCTTC.